Described below is a single T cell receptor (beta chain) sequence and its context. The antigen is undetermined. This sample stems from a study of glioma-infiltrating T cells after dendritic cell vaccination. Study context: Monocyte-derived dendritic cells, cultured six to seven days with IL-4 and GM-CSF, were pulsed with autologous tumor lysate. Study-wide results and limits: Higher TCR clonality did not directly relate to longer survival.

The time point is: after dendritic cell vaccination, including at tumor progression/relapse. No glioblastoma patient carried an isocitrate dehydrogenase mutation. Germline V CDR1 and CDR2: LNHDA, SQIVND (reference sequence). The CDR3 is 14 amino acids. The V gene lost 3 bases and the J gene lost 1 base, with 9 bases spanning the gap. Amplification used 60 V beta primers and 13 J beta primers. Measured with immunoSEQ multiplex PCR; TCRdb has only the in-frame clones, and not every one. The data contain about 94,000 clones, approximately 84% of them singletons. The TCR sequence derives from a human donor with glioblastoma. Sample: blood, taken after dendritic cell vaccination. The gene calls are TRBV19 and TRBJ1-1; a possible D gene is TRBD1 (6 bases). The CDR3, as DNA: TGTGCCAGTAGTATTCAGGGGCCGAACACTGAAGCTTTCTTT. Translating gives CASSIQGPNTEAFF.